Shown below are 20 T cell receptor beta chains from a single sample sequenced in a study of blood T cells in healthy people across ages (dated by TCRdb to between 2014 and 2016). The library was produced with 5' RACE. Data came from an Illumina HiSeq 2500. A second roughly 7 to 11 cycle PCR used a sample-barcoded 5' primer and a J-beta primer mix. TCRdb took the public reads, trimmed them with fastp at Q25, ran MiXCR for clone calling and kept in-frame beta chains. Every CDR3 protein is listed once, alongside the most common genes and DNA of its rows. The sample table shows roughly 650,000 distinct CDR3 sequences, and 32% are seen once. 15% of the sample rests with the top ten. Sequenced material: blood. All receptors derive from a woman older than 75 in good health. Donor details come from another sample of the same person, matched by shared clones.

DNA of the CDR3: TGTGCCAGCTCAACTGGGACAGCTTACACCGGGGAGCTGTTTTTT. As protein: CASSTGTAYTGELFF. This chain links TRBV18 with TRBJ2-2, with 7 bases lining up with TRBD1. The CDR3 runs 15 residues. The V segment lost 5 bases and the J segment 3 bases; nucleotides outside the gene matches: 6. Germline V gene lookup returns CDR1 KGHSH and CDR2 LQKENI.

In nucleotides, the CDR3 is TGTGCCAGCAGCCTCGGACAGTTCACCGGGGAGCTGTTTTTT. It codes for CASSLGQFTGELFF. The chain is built from TRBV3-1 and TRBJ2-2, with a tentative D call TRBD1 (6 bases). The CDR3 is 14 amino acids. V lost 4 bases and J lost 4, with 10 bases in between. Germline assignment: CDR1 LGHDT and CDR2 YNNKEL (reference sequence).

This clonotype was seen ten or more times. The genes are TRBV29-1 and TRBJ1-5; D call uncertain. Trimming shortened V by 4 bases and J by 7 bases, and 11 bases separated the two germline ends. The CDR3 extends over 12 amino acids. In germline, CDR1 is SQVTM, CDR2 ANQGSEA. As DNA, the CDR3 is TGCAGCGTTGGGACCGGGAACCAGCCCCAGCATTTT. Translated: CSVGTGNQPQHF.

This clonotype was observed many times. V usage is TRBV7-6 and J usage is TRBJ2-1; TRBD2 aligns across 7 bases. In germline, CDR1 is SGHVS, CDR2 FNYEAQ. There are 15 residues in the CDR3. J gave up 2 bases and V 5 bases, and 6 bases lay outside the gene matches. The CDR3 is CASSRDGGAYNEQFF. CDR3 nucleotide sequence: TGTGCCAGCAGCCGGGATGGGGGGGCCTACAATGAGCAGTTCTTC.

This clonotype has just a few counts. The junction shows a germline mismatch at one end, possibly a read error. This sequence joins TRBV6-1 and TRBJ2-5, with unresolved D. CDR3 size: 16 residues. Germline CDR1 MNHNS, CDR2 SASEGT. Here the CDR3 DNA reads TGTGCCAGCAGCGTTGACATCTTTGCTGGCCAAGGGACCCAGTACTTC. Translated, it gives CASSVDIFAGQGTQYF.

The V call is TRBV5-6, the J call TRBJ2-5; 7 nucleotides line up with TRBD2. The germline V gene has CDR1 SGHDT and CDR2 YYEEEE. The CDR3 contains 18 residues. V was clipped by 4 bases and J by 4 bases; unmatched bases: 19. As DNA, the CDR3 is TGTGCCAGCAGCGGAGGCGTTCGCGGGAGTCCCCAAACAGAGACCCAGTACTTC. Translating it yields CASSGGVRGSPQTETQYF. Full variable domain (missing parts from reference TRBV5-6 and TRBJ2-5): DAGVTQSPTHLIKTRGQQVTLRCSPKSGHDTVSWYQQALGQGPQFIFQYYEEEERQRGNFPDRFSGHQFPNYSSELNVNALLLGDSALYLCASSGGVRGSPQTETQYFGPGTRLLVL.

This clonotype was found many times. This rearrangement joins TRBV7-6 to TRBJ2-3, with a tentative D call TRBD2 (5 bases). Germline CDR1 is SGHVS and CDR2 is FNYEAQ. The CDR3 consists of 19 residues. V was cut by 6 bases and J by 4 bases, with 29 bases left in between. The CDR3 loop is CASRPGIQMLLGLSDTQYF. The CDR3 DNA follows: TGTGCCAGCAGGCCGGGCATCCAAATGCTCCTCGGACTTTCAGATACGCAGTATTTT.

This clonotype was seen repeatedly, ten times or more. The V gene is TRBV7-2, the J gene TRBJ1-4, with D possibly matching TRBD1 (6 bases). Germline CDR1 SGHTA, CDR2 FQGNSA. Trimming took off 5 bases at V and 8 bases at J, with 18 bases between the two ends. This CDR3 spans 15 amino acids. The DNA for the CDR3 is TGTGCCAGCAGCCCCAGAGGGGGGGGTCAGGAAAAACTGTTTTTT. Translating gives CASSPRGGGQEKLFF.

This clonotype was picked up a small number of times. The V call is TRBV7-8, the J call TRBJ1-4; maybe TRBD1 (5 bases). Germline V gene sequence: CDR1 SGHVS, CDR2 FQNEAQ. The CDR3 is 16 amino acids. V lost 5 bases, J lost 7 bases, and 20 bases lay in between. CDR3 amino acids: CASSLNPGRRVEKLFF. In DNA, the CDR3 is TGTGCCAGCAGCCTTAACCCGGGACGTAGGGTTGAAAAACTGTTTTTT. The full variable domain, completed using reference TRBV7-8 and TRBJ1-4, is GAGVSQSPRYKVAKRGQDVALRCDPISGHVSLFWYQQALGQGPEFLTYFQNEAQLDKSGLPSDRFFAERPEGSVSTLKIQRTQQEDSAVYLCASSLNPGRRVEKLFFGSGTQLSVL.

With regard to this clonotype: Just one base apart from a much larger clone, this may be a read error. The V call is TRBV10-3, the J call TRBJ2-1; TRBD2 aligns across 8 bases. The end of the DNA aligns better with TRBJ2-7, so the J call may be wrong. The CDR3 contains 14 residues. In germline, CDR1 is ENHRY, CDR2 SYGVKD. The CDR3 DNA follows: TGTGCCATCAGTGGAGCGGGGGACTACAATGAGCAGTACTTC. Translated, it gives CAISGAGDYNEQYF.

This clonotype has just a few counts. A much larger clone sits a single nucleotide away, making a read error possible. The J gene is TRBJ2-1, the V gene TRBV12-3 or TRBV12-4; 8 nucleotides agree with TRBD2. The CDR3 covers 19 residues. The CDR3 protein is CASSPEVSGVSSSHNEQFF. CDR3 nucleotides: TGTGCCAGCAGTCCTGAGGTTAGCGGGGTCTCAAGCTCCCACAATGAGCAGTTCTTC.

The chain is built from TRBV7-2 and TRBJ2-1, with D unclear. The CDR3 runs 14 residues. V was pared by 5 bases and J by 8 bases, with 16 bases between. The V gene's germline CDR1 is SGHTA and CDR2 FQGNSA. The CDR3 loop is CASSLRRPQDEQFF. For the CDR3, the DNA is TGTGCCAGCAGCCTTCGAAGACCCCAGGATGAGCAGTTCTTC.

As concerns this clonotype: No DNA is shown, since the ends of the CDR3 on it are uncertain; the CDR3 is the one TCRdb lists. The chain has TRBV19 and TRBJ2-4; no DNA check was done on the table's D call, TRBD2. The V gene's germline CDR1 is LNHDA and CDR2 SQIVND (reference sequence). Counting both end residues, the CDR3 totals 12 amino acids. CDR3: CASSQVGSGTYF.

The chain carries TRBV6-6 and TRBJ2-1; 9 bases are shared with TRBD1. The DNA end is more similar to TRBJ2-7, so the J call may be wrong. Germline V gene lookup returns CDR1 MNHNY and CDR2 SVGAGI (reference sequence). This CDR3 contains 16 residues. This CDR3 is CANSSTGGSSYNEQYF. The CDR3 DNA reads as TGTGCCAACAGCTCCACAGGGGGCAGCTCCTACAATGAGCAGTACTTC.

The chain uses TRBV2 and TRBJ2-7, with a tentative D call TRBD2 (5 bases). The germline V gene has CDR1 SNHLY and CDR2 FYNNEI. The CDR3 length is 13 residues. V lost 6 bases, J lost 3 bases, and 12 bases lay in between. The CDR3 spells CASRISRGYEQYF. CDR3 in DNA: TGTGCCAGCAGGATCTCCCGGGGCTACGAGCAGTACTTC.

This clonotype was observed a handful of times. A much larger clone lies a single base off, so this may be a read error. The CDR3 is CANSLPYPGYEQYF. The CDR3 DNA sequence: TGTGCCAACAGCTTGCCCTACCCTGGGTACGAGCAGTACTTC. The gene calls are TRBV7-9 and TRBJ2-7; no reliable D call. This CDR3 spans 14 amino acids. Germline lookup yields CDR1 SEHNR and CDR2 FQNEAQ (reference sequence).

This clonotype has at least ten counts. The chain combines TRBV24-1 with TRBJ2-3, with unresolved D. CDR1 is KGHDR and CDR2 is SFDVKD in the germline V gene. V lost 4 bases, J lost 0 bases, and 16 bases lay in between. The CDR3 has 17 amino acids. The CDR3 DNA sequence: TGTGCCACCAGTGACGAATCTATCCTTCCGAGCACAGATACGCAGTATTTT. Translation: CATSDESILPSTDTQYF.

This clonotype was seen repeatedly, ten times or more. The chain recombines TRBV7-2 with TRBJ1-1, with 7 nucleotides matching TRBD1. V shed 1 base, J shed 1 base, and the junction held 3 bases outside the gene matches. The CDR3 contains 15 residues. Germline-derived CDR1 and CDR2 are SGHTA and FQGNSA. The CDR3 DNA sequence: TGTGCCAGCAGCTTAGTGGGACAGCAGAACACTGAAGCTTTCTTT. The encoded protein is CASSLVGQQNTEAFF.

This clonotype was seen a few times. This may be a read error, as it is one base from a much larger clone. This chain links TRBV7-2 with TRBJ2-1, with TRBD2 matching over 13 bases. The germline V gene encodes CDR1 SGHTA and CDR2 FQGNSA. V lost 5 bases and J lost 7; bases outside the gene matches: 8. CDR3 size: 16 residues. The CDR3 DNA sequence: TGTGCCAGCAGCATCCGGGGACTAGCGGGGCGGAATGAGCAGTTCTTC. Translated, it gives CASSIRGLAGRNEQFF.

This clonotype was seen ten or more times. The CDR3 DNA reads as TGTGCCAGCAGCATCAAACAGGGGGCGCGGGAGACCCAGTACTTC. It yields the protein CASSIKQGARETQYF. The J gene is TRBJ2-5, the V gene TRBV3-1, with TRBD1 matching 9 bases. Germline V gene lookup returns CDR1 LGHDT and CDR2 YNNKEL (reference sequence). This CDR3 has 15 residues. V lost 5 bases to trimming and J lost 5 bases; unmatched junction nucleotides: 9.